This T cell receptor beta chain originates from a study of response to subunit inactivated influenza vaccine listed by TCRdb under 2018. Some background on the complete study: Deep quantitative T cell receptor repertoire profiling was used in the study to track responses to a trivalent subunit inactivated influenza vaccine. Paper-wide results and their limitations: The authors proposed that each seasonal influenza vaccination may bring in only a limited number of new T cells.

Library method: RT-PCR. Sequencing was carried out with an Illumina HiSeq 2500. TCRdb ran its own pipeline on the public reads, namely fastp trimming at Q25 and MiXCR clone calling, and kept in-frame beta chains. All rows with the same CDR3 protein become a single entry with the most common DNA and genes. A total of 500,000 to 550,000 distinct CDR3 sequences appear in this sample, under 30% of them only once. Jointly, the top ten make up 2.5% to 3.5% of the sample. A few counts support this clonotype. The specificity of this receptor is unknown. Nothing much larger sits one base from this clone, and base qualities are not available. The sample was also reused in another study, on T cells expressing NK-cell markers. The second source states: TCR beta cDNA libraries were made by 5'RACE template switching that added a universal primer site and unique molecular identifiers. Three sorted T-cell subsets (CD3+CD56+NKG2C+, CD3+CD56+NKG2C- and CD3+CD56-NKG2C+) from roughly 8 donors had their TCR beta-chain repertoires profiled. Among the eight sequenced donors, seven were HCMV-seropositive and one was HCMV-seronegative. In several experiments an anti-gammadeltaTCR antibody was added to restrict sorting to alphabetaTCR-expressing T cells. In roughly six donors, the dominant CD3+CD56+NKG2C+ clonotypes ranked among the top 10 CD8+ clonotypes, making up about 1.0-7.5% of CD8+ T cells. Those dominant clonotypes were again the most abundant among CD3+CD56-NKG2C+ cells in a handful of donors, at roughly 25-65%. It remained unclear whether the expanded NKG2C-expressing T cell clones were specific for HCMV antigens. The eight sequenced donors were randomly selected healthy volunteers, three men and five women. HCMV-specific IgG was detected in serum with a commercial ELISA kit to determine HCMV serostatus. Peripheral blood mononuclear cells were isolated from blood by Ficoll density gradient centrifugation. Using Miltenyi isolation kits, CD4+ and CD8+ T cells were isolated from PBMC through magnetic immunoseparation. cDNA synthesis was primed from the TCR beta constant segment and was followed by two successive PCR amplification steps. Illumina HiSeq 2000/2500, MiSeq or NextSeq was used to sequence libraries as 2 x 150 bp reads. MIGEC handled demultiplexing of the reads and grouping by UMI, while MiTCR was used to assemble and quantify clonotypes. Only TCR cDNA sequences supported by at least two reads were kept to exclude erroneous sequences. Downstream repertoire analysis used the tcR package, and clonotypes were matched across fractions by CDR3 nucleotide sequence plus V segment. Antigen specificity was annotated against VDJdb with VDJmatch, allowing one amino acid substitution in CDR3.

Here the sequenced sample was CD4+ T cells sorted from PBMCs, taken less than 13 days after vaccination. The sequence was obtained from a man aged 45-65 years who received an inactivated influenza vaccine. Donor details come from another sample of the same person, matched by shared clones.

The CDR3 protein is CAISGGLADTDTQYF. The bases read TGTGCCATCAGTGGGGGACTAGCAGACACAGATACGCAGTATTTT. Rearrangement joined TRBV10-3 to TRBJ2-3, and 9 junctional nucleotides match TRBD2. The germline V gene yields ENHRY for CDR1 and SYGVKD for CDR2. V has 4 bases trimmed and J has 2 bases trimmed; junction bases matching no gene number 4. The CDR3, from cysteine to phenylalanine, totals 15 residues. The entry retains the CDR3 DNA only, 45 bases that are in frame from base 1.